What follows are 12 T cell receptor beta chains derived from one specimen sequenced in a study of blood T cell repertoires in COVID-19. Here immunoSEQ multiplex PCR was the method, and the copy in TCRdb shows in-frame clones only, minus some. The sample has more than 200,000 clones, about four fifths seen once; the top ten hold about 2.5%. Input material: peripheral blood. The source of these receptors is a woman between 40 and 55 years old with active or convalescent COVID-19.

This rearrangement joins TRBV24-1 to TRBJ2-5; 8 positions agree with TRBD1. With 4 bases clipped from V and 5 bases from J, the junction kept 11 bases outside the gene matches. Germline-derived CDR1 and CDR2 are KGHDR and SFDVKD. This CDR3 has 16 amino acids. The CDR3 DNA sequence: TGTGCCACCAGTGACCCATTAGGACAGGGCTGGGAGACCCAGTACTTC. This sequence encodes CATSDPLGQGWETQYF.

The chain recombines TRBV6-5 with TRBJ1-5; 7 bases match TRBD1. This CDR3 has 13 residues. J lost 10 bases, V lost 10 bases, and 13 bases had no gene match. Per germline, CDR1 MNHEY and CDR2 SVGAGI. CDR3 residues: CAIRRTQGRPQHF. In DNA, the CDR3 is TGTGCCATCAGGAGGACACAGGGGAGACCCCAGCATTTT.

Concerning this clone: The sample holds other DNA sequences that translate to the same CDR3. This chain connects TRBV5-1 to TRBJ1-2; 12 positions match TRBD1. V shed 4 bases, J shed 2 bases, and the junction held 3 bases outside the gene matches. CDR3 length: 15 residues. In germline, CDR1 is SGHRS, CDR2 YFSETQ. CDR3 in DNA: TGCGCCAGCAGCCCGGGACAGGGGGCGAACTATGGCTACACCTTC. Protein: CASSPGQGANYGYTF.

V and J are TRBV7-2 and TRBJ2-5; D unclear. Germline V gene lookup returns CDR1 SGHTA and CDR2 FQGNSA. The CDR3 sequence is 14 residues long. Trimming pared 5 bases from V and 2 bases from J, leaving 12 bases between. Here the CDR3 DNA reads TGTGCCAGCAGCCCCCCCGGTAGTCAAGAGACCCAGTACTTC. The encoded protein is CASSPPGSQETQYF.

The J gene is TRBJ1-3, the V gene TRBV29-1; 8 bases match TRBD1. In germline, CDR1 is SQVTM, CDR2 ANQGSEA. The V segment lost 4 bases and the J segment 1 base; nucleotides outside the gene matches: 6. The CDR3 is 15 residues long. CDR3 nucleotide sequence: TGCAGCGTTGGGACAGGGTGGAATTCTGGAAACACCATATATTTT. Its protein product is CSVGTGWNSGNTIYF.

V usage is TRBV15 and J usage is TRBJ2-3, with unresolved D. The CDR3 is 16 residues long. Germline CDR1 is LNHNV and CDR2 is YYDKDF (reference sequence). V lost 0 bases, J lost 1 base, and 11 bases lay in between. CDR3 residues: CATSRDPLSGTDTQYF. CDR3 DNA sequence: TGTGCCACCAGCAGAGACCCTCTATCGGGCACAGATACGCAGTATTTT.

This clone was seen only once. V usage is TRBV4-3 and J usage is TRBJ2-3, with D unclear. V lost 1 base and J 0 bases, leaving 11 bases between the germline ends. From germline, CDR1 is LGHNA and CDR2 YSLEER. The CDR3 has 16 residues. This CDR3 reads CASSQAPGSSTDTQYF. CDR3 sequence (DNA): TGCGCCAGCAGCCAAGCACCCGGGTCGAGCACAGATACGCAGTATTTT.

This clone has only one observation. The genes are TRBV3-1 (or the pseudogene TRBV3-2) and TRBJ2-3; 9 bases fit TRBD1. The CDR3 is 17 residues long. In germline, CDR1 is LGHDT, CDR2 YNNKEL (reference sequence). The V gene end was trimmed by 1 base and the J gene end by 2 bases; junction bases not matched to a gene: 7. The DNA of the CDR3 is TGTGCCAGCAGCCAAGTCGCCGGGACAGGGCTCACAGATACGCAGTATTTT. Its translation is CASSQVAGTGLTDTQYF.

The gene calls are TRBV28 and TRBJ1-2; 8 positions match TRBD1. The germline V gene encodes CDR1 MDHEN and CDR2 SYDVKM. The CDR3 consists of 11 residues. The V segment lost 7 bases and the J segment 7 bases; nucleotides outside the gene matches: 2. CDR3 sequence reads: CASTRGLGYTF. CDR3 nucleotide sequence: TGTGCCAGCACCAGGGGGCTTGGCTACACCTTC.

The chain's CDR3 is CASRGQGHYEKLFF. CDR3 DNA: TGTGCCAGCAGGGGACAGGGACATTATGAAAAACTGTTTTTT. V usage is TRBV2 and J usage is TRBJ1-4; 9 positions match TRBD1. CDR3 length: 14 residues. Germline V CDR1 and CDR2: SNHLY, FYNNEI. With V trimmed by 6 bases and J by 6 bases, 5 bases remained unmatched.

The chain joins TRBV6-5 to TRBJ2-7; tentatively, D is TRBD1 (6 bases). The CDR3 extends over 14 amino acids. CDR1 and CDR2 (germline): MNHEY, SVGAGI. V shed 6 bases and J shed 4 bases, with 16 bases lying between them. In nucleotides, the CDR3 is TGTGCCAGCAGGGCACGACAGGCTCTTTACGAGCAGTACTTC. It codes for CASRARQALYEQYF.

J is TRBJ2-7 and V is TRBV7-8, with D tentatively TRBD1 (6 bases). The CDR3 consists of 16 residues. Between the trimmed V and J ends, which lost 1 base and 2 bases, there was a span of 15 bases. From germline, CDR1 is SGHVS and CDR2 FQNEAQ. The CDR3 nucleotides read TGTGCCAGCAGCTTAGGCCGCAGGGGAAAGACCTACGAGCAGTACTTC. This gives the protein CASSLGRRGKTYEQYF. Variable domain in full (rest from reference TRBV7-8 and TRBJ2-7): GAGVSQSPRYKVAKRGQDVALRCDPISGHVSLFWYQQALGQGPEFLTYFQNEAQLDKSGLPSDRFFAERPEGSVSTLKIQRTQQEDSAVYLCASSLGRRGKTYEQYFGPGTRLTVT.